The 3 T cell receptor beta chains below all came from one sample that was sequenced in a study of post-analysis software for immune sequencing data. Incorporated into the TCR beta cDNA libraries were unique molecular identifiers, which served to reduce PCR and sequencing biases. TCRdb re-derived calls from the PCR reads in MiXCR, one entry per CDR3 protein. The sample carries hundreds of thousands of distinct CDR3 sequences, about 27% recorded once. Regarding the study as a whole: Controls had lower frequencies than patients of five or six TRBV segments, which included TRBV5-6, TRBV5-1 and TRBV20-1.

No cognate antigen is known for these TCRs. The sample was blood. All receptors come from a girl aged 5-17 years with multiple sclerosis.

This clonotype has only a few counts. The chain joins TRBV5-1 to TRBJ2-6; 8 nucleotides match TRBD1. Germline V gives CDR1 SGHRS, CDR2 YFSETQ. Germline trimming cut 5 bases from V and 3 bases from J; bases unmatched to any gene: 13. The CDR3 spans 18 residues. The CDR3 here is CASRDSLPGGSGANVLTF. The CDR3 DNA sequence: TGCGCCAGCAGGGACTCTTTGCCAGGGGGCAGTGGGGCCAACGTCCTGACTTTC.

This clonotype came up a few times. The chain links TRBV7-2 to TRBJ2-3; perhaps TRBD2 as D (7 bases). CDR1 and CDR2 from the germline V gene are SGHTA and FQGNSA. Trimming removed 5 bases at V and 3 bases at J, with 18 bases between. This CDR3 contains 16 residues. CDR3 nucleotides: TGTGCCAGCAGCATAAGACGGGGGGCCCGGACAGATACGCAGTATTTT. Its protein is CASSIRRGARTDTQYF.

About this clonotype: A junction end diverges from the germline sequence, so it may reflect a read error. CDR3 region: CASRAGTEEKRFF. CDR3 bases: TGTGCCAGCAGGGCCGGGACAGAAGAAAAACGGTTTTTT. V usage is TRBV12-3 or TRBV12-4 and J usage is TRBJ1-4; 7 bases are a match to TRBD1. The CDR3 is made up of 13 amino acids.